These T cell receptor beta chains were read from a single sample in a study of blood T cell repertoires in COVID-19. Sequenced by immunoSEQ multiplex PCR; TCRdb stores in-frame clones only, minus some. The table has about 170,000 clones, 70% to 85% seen once. The source material was peripheral blood. The receptors come from a man aged 55-75 years who had recovered from COVID-19. CDR3s include the opening cysteine and the closing phenylalanine or tryptophan. The D gene is left open where the match is weak.

J gene | V gene | D gene | CDR3 protein
TRBJ2-1 | TRBV5-1 | TRBD2 | CASSFQRGPSYNEQFF
TRBJ1-2 | TRBV19 | NA | CASSSGRYYGYTF
TRBJ2-5 | TRBV3-1/TRBV3-2 | NA | CASSQGGEETQYF
TRBJ1-5 | TRBV9 | TRBD1 | CASSNTGDNQPQHF
TRBJ1-2 | TRBV27 | NA | CASSLYGGQKYGYTF
TRBJ1-3 | TRBV7-8 | NA | CASSPSSRGSGNTIYF
TRBJ2-7 | TRBV6-6 | NA | CASSHSKSRGIDRLDEQYF
TRBJ2-7 | TRBV11-3 | TRBD2 | CASSRGLDEQYF
TRBJ2-2 | TRBV16 | NA | CASSRSGRNTGELFF
TRBJ2-5 | TRBV24-1 | NA | CATSDFGGEVGETQYF
TRBJ2-7 | TRBV7-8 | NA | CASSLDYEWDEQYF
TRBJ2-3 | TRBV14 | NA | CASSPRQIDTQYF
TRBJ2-5 | TRBV11-2 | TRBD1 | CASSSDRVEETQYF
TRBJ2-6 | TRBV7-2 | TRBD1 | CASSLGTGNSGANVLTF
TRBJ1-2 | TRBV7-9 | NA | CASSLRGGYGYTF
TRBJ1-2 | TRBV29-1 | NA | CSVEGLDFGLGYTF
TRBJ2-7 | TRBV7-2 | NA | CASSLAGSSYEQYF
TRBJ2-5 | TRBV19 | TRBD1 | CASSNRLQGDQETQYF
TRBJ2-2 | TRBV5-1 | NA | CASSSITGPGELFF
TRBJ2-2 | TRBV30 | TRBD2 | CAWTGLAGDLNTGELFF
TRBJ1-4 | TRBV30 | TRBD1 | CAWRQGDEKLFF
TRBJ2-5 | TRBV5-1 | NA | CASSLRGLMGETQYF
TRBJ2-6 | TRBV25-1 | NA | CASSGQFFSGANVLTF
TRBJ2-7 | TRBV14 | NA | CASSQAPWRTVFFYEQYF
TRBJ2-6 | TRBV5-1 | NA | CASSLSGSSGANVLTF
TRBJ1-4 | TRBV4-1 | NA | CASSQDRALGGTNEKLFF
TRBJ1-2 | TRBV10-3 | TRBD1 | CAIAPQGVGYTF
TRBJ2-2 | TRBV11-3 | NA | CASRQQGNTGELFF
TRBJ1-2 | TRBV5-6 | NA | CASSFNFQRNYGYTF
TRBJ2-5 | TRBV12-3/TRBV12-4 | NA | CASSLNGQTQYF
TRBJ1-2 | TRBV14 | NA | CASSQSGQGKSYGYTF
TRBJ2-5 | TRBV30 | NA | CAWSHRAGETQYF
TRBJ1-2 | TRBV19 | TRBD1 | CASSPGQAANYGYTF
TRBJ1-6 | TRBV18 | TRBD1 | CASSPPGQGDSPLHF
TRBJ1-3 | TRBV6-2/TRBV6-3 | NA | CASSYLSAGRGNTIYF
TRBJ2-7 | TRBV28 | TRBD2 | CASSLSLGGYEQYF
TRBJ2-4 | TRBV6-6 | NA | CASSTRERPQNIQYF
TRBJ1-2 | TRBV7-9 | NA | CASSSTMGAANYGYTF
TRBJ2-1 | TRBV14 | NA | CASSLWTGPAGEQFF
TRBJ2-1 | TRBV5-5 | NA | CASSVQGNTYNEQFF
TRBJ2-5 | TRBV7-9 | NA | CASSLVVPGETQYF
TRBJ2-3 | TRBV3-1/TRBV3-2 | NA | CASSREGGTDTQYF
TRBJ2-2 | TRBV11-3 | TRBD1 | CASSLRAGGNTGELFF
TRBJ1-1 | TRBV7-3 | NA | CASSLHADSEAFF
TRBJ2-3 | TRBV6-5 | NA | CASSQTGDYTQYF
TRBJ1-2 | TRBV12-5 | TRBD1 | CASGLQGQLGQFYGYTF
TRBJ2-3 | TRBV5-1 | NA | CASSFGEVSTDTQYF
TRBJ2-7 | TRBV10-3 | TRBD2 | CAISTGTSAGQYF
TRBJ2-1 | TRBV24-1 | NA | CATGPPPGNEQFF
TRBJ2-1 | TRBV10-1 | NA | CASSRHRACSYNEQFF
TRBJ1-5 | TRBV6-5 | NA | CASAYNENQPQHF
TRBJ2-1 | TRBV9 | TRBD2 | CASSVGLAGGSSYNEQFF